This T cell receptor beta chain was recovered during a study of T cell repertoires in cytomegalovirus infection. The wider study: The study used recently identified HLA-C-restricted and well-studied HLA-B-restricted CMV epitopes. Public TCR beta signature analysis indicated the presence of both CMV infection and matching HLA type.

TCRdb used MiXCR to reprocess the reads, holding one entry per CDR3 protein. Among about 700,000 distinct CDR3 sequences listed, roughly 33% were seen once. Study-wide points: Using cumulative public TCR beta family frequency, the authors identified those who carried CMV together with the relevant HLA.

This clonotype was picked up a small number of times. The antigen is undetermined. Sample: cultured PBMCs, taken from culture after CMV antigen stimulation. The TCR was taken from a human donor in good health (CMV status not recorded). Some clones in this sample may be carry-over from other donors' samples.

In nucleotides, the CDR3 is TGTGCCAGCAGCTTGGGGGCTAGCGGGGGGCCCACAGATACGCAGTATTTT. It translates to CASSLGASGGPTDTQYF. This rearrangement joins TRBV5-5 to TRBJ2-3, with 11 bases that match TRBD2. Trimming at V came to 0 bases and at J to 2 bases, leaving 5 bases not matched to a gene. Looked up from germline, CDR1 is SGHKS and CDR2 is YYEKEE (reference sequence). The CDR3 runs to 17 residues.